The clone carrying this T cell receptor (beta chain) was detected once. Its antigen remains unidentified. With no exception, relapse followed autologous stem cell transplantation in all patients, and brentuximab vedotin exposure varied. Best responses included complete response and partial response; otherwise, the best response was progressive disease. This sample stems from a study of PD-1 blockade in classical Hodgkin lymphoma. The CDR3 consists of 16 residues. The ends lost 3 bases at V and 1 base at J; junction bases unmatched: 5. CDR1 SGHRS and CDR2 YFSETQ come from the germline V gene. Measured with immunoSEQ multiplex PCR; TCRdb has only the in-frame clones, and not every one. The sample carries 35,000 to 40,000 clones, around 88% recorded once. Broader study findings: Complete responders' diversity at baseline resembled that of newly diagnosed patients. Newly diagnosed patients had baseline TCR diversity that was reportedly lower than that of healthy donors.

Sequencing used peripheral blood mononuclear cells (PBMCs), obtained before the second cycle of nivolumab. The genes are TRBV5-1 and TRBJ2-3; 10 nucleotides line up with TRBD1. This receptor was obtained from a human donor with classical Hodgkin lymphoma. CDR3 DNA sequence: TGCGCCAGCAGCTCGGACAGGGGGTGGGGCACAGATACGCAGTATTTT. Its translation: CASSSDRGWGTDTQYF.